This TCR beta chain was found in a study of CD4 T cells in relation to SARS-CoV-2 and coronaviruses. Looking at the study overall: The negative reference was HIV-1 Nef peptide pool or peptide-free culture. The restricting HLA molecule for shared crossreactive spike epitopes was mapped.

The CDR3 sequence is 16 residues long. V lost 0 bases and J 2 bases, leaving 13 bases between the germline ends. The V gene's germline CDR1 is SGHTA and CDR2 FQGTGA. The data were produced by immunoSEQ multiplex PCR, yet TCRdb's version contains in-frame clones alone and is incomplete. Seen here are about 20,000 clones, less than 75% observed once, and the top ten hold roughly 19%. Regarding the study as a whole: Approximately 65% of donors had memory CD4+ clonotypes crossrecognizing SARS-CoV-2 and common cold coronavirus spike.

Notes on this clone: Its matching antigen is unknown.

Unexposed donor CD4+ T cells date from about 2011-2018, before the COVID-19 pandemic. The cells were cultured for over eight days before CD4+ T cells were isolated. Testing used SARS-CoV-2 S/N and four cold-coronavirus spikes on unexposed-donor CD4+ T cells, cells permitting. The chain links TRBV7-3 to TRBJ1-1; D call uncertain. Sequenced input: CD4+ T cells from PBMCs, cultured in vitro. The sequence came from a human donor in good health. The CDR3 DNA follows: TGTGCCAGCAGCTTAACGTTAAGGTGGGGTAACACTGAAGCTTTCTTT. As protein: CASSLTLRWGNTEAFF.